Following are 21 T cell receptor beta chains from one sample sequenced in a study of CD8+ T cells in alopecia areata. cDNA reverse transcribed from extracted RNA served as the sequencing template. Generated by immunoSEQ multiplex PCR, the TCRdb table keeps only in-frame clones and is missing some. The profile shows some 150,000 clones, approximately 85% of them singletons. Treatment meaning: oral pan-JAK inhibitor, 5-10 mg twice daily. Specimen: CD8+ T cells sorted from blood, collected at week 4, from a patient treated with tofacitinib. The source of these receptors is a human donor with alopecia areata.

This clone is a singleton in its sample. DNA for the CDR3: TGCGCCAGCAGCTTGAGACAGAACACTGAAGCTTTCTTT. Translating gives CASSLRQNTEAFF. The V gene is TRBV5-1, the J gene TRBJ1-1; D is unresolved. The germline V gene has CDR1 SGHRS and CDR2 YFSETQ. Deletions cut 1 base from V and 1 base from J, with 5 bases between. The CDR3 is 13 amino acids.

This chain links TRBV11-2 with TRBJ2-6; 8 bases are shared with TRBD1. The CDR3 runs 17 residues. V lost 5 bases to trimming and J lost 1 base; unmatched junction nucleotides: 7. CDR1 and CDR2 (germline): SGHAT, FQNNGV. The CDR3 DNA reads TGTGCCAGCAGCCCACGGACAGGGAGGTCTGGGGCCAACGTCCTGACTTTC. Its protein product is CASSPRTGRSGANVLTF.

This clone has just one count. The genes are TRBV7-9 and TRBJ2-5, with D perhaps TRBD2 (6 bases). Trimming stripped 4 bases from V and 5 bases from J, with 23 bases between. The CDR3 runs to 17 residues. The germline gives CDR1 SEHNR, CDR2 FQNEAQ (reference sequence). The CDR3 sequence: CASSSPFGRGEGETQYF. The CDR3 bases are TGTGCCAGCAGCTCCCCCTTCGGGAGAGGGGAAGGGGAGACCCAGTACTTC.

V is TRBV7-9 and J is TRBJ1-2; possible D gene TRBD1, 6 bases. Germline V lookup: CDR1 SEHNR, CDR2 FQNEAQ (reference sequence). With 10 bases removed from V and 4 bases from J, the gap between germline ends came to 16 bases. The CDR3 is 13 residues long. CDR3 amino acids: CATFGGLFYGYTF. CDR3 DNA sequence: TGTGCCACCTTCGGGGGCTTGTTCTATGGCTACACCTTC.

The CDR3 DNA sequence: TGTGCCAGCAGCCAAGATCAGTGGGAGGGGCCCCGAAACACCGGGGAGCTGTTTTTT. It encodes CASSQDQWEGPRNTGELFF. J is TRBJ2-2 and V is TRBV4-2; TRBD2 agrees at 7 bases. Germline V lookup: CDR1 LGHNA, CDR2 YNFKEQ. V lost 0 bases to trimming and J lost 2 bases; unmatched junction nucleotides: 12. CDR3 length equals 19 residues.

This chain connects TRBV5-6 to TRBJ2-4; TRBD1 might be the D (6 bases). The CDR3 spans 17 residues. Germline CDR1 and CDR2: SGHDT and YYEEEE. The V end lost 1 base, the J end lost 0 bases, and 14 bases lay between the germline ends. The CDR3 bases are TGTGCCAGCAGCTTGCAACAGGGTCGAGGAGCCAAAAACATTCAGTACTTC. It encodes CASSLQQGRGAKNIQYF.

The chain is built from TRBV21-1 and TRBJ2-7; TRBD1, the D gene given by the table, was not confirmed from the DNA. TRBV21-1 is flagged as a pseudogene. This CDR3 is 17 amino acids long. CDR3 nucleotide sequence: TGTGCCAGCAGGCCGCGCCCCGCGCGGACACCCGGTCACGAGCAGTACTTC. Amino acids: CASRPRPARTPGHEQYF.

The rearrangement joins TRBV2 to TRBJ2-7; TRBD1 is a possible D gene (6 bases). The germline V gene encodes CDR1 SNHLY and CDR2 FYNNEI. V was shortened by 5 bases and J by 2 bases, with 13 bases between the two germline ends. This CDR3 spans 14 amino acids. The CDR3 loop reads CASSSNRVPYEQYF. CDR3 nucleotide sequence: TGTGCCAGCAGTTCAAACAGGGTCCCCTACGAGCAGTACTTC.

The chain employs TRBV10-3 and TRBJ2-7; D may correspond to TRBD1 or TRBD2 (5 bases each). Germline loops: CDR1 ENHRY, CDR2 SYGVKD. V gave up 0 bases and J gave up 4 bases, with 13 bases separating them. There are 15 residues in the CDR3. In nucleotides, the CDR3 is TGTGCCATCAGTGAGTCGGGGGAGCCTCGATACGAGCAGTACTTC. Translating gives CAISESGEPRYEQYF.

The rearrangement uses TRBV6-1 and TRBJ2-7; TRBD2 agrees at 7 bases. Germline-derived CDR1 and CDR2 are MNHNS and SASEGT. The CDR3 length is 10 residues. V dropped 11 bases and J dropped 6; count of bases not matched to a gene: 4. CDR3: CAHGGSEQYF. The CDR3 coding sequence is TGTGCCCACGGGGGGAGCGAGCAGTACTTC.

This clone was counted a single time. The chain links TRBV5-6 to TRBJ2-7, with TRBD1 identical over 7 bases. Germline values: CDR1 SGHDT, CDR2 YYEEEE. The junction had 6 bases not matched to a gene; V was cut back by 4 bases and J by 5 bases. The CDR3 has 13 amino acids. The chain's CDR3 is CASSPSGGNEQYF. CDR3 sequence (DNA): TGTGCCAGCAGCCCCTCAGGGGGTAACGAGCAGTACTTC.

This chain connects TRBV13 to TRBJ2-5; D is undetermined. Per germline, CDR1 PRHDT and CDR2 FYEKMQ (reference sequence). CDR3 length: 13 residues. The germline V and J ends were trimmed by 1 base and 2 bases, with 5 bases remaining between them. The CDR3 reads CASSLASQETQYF. CDR3 bases: TGTGCCAGCAGCTTAGCCTCACAAGAGACCCAGTACTTC.

The chain combines TRBV7-8 with TRBJ2-5, with D unclear. CDR3 length: 11 residues. The germline V gene has CDR1 SGHVS and CDR2 FQNEAQ. V was shortened by 4 bases and J by 3 bases, with 3 bases between the two germline ends. The CDR3 region has the DNA TGTGCCAGCAGCTCCAAAGAGACCCAGTACTTC. Protein product: CASSSKETQYF.

The rearrangement links TRBV7-9 to TRBJ2-1; TRBD1 aligns across 8 bases. V shed 3 bases and J 0 bases; nucleotides not matched to a gene: 1. The CDR3 has 15 amino acids. Germline V lookup: CDR1 SEHNR, CDR2 FQNEAQ (reference sequence). In DNA, the CDR3 is TGTGCCAGCAGCTTCGGGACAGGCTCCTACAATGAGCAGTTCTTC. It codes for CASSFGTGSYNEQFF.

The chain combines TRBV4-1 with TRBJ1-5; possibly TRBD1 for D (5 bases). V dropped 1 base and J dropped 5 bases, with 9 bases sitting between them. The CDR3 is 14 amino acids. CDR1 and CDR2 from the germline V gene are MGHRA and YSYEKL. The CDR3 sequence is CASSQGQGYQPQHF. As DNA, the CDR3 is TGCGCCAGCAGCCAAGGGCAGGGATATCAGCCCCAGCATTTT.

This clone was recorded a few times. The rearrangement links TRBV7-8 to TRBJ2-7; no clear D. The CDR3 consists of 15 residues. Trimming took 2 bases from V and 3 from J, leaving 14 bases between them. CDR1 and CDR2 from the germline V gene are SGHVS and FQNEAQ. CDR3 loop: CASSLRMLEFYEQYF. CDR3 nucleotides: TGTGCCAGCAGCTTAAGGATGCTAGAGTTCTACGAGCAGTACTTC.

This clone appeared once. The gene calls are TRBV11-1 and TRBJ2-1, with D maybe TRBD2 (6 bases). The CDR3 is made up of 14 amino acids. The germline V and J ends were trimmed by 8 bases and 1 base, with 12 bases remaining between them. Germline CDR1 SGHAT, CDR2 FQDESV (reference sequence). The DNA for the CDR3 is TGTGCCAGCTCTGAGGGGACTTCCTACAATGAGCAGTTCTTC. Translation gives CASSEGTSYNEQFF.

V and J are TRBV7-9 and TRBJ1-2; 8 positions agree with TRBD1. The CDR3 runs 13 residues. The germline CDR1 and CDR2 sequences are SEHNR and FQNEAQ (reference sequence). The junction had 1 base not matched to a gene; V was cut back by 4 bases and J by 3 bases. This chain's CDR3 is CASSSDRDYGYTF. The CDR3 DNA is TGTGCCAGCAGCTCGGACAGGGACTATGGCTACACCTTC. Using reference TRBV7-9 and TRBJ1-2 for the parts outside the CDR3, the full variable domain is DTGVSQNPRHKITKRGQNVTFRCDPISEHNRLYWYRQTLGQGPEFLTYFQNEAQLEKSRLLSDRFSAERPKGSFSTLEIQRTEQGDSAMYLCASSSDRDYGYTFGSGTRLTVV.

The chain recombines TRBV12-5 with TRBJ1-5, with 9 bases matching TRBD1. V was pared by 8 bases and J by 4 bases, with 6 bases of the junction left unmatched. The germline gives CDR1 LGHNT, CDR2 FRNRAP. CDR3 length equals 14 residues. The CDR3 here is CASTGGTGNQPQHF. Here the CDR3 DNA reads TGTGCTAGTACTGGGGGGACAGGGAATCAGCCCCAGCATTTT. The full variable domain, rest sourced from reference TRBV12-5 and TRBJ1-5, is DARVTQTPRHKVTEMGQEVTMRCQPILGHNTVFWYRQTMMQGLELLAYFRNRAPLDDSGMPKDRFSAEMPDATLATLKIQPSEPRDSAVYFCASTGGTGNQPQHFGDGTRLSIL.

J is TRBJ1-1 and V is TRBV4-2; no definite D call. V lost 0 bases and J lost 6, with 23 bases in between. Germline V CDR1 and CDR2: LGHNA, YNFKEQ. CDR3 size: 18 residues. CDR3 loop: CASSQDPPATLGLPEAFF. CDR3 nucleotides: TGTGCCAGCAGCCAAGATCCGCCAGCCACCCTTGGCCTCCCTGAAGCTTTCTTT.

The chain recombines TRBV4-3 with TRBJ2-3, with TRBD1 as a possible D gene (8 bases). Trimming removed 0 bases from V and 5 bases from J, with 15 bases in between. The CDR3 loop spans 16 amino acids. Germline values: CDR1 LGHNA, CDR2 YSLEER. CDR3 DNA sequence: TGCGCCAGCAGCCAAGAGAGGACAGGGAGGGGAGATACGCAGTATTTT. This codes for CASSQERTGRGDTQYF.